The 17 T cell receptor beta chains below all came from one sample that was sequenced in a study of blood T cells in healthy people across ages. PCR was performed a second time for 7 to 11 cycles using a sample-barcoded 5' primer and a J-beta primer mix. MiXCR, run by TCRdb on the 5' RACE reads, gives a single entry per CDR3 protein. The sample consists of about 720,000 distinct CDR3 sequences, about 25% of them appearing once. These same data were also listed under a study on T cells of mothers and their children.

Sequences were obtained from blood. These receptors all stem from a boy younger than 18 in good health.

The chain links TRBV5-5 to TRBJ2-1; perhaps TRBD2 as D (6 bases). This CDR3 is built from 15 residues. Trimming shortened V by 4 bases and J by 2 bases, and 13 bases separated the two germline ends. From germline, CDR1 is SGHKS and CDR2 YYEKEE (reference sequence). For the CDR3, the DNA is TGTGCCAGCAGCGGGGGGTCGGGGACCTACAATGAGCAGTTCTTC. Translated: CASSGGSGTYNEQFF.

V and J are TRBV7-9 and TRBJ2-7; the match to TRBD1 covers 9 bases. There are 15 residues in the CDR3. Trimming removed 4 bases from V and 5 bases from J; junction bases left unmatched: 9. Per germline, CDR1 SEHNR and CDR2 FQNEAQ (reference sequence). The CDR3 region is CASSSGGTGWHEQYF. CDR3 DNA: TGTGCCAGCAGCTCTGGGGGGACAGGGTGGCACGAGCAGTACTTC.

The V and J genes are TRBV29-1 and TRBJ2-5, with a weak D call TRBD2 (5 bases). Trimming removed 4 bases at V and 3 bases at J, with 9 bases between. This CDR3 spans 12 amino acids. Germline V gene sequence: CDR1 SQVTM, CDR2 ANQGSEA. CDR3 loop: CSVVRGKETQYF. The CDR3 DNA follows: TGCAGCGTTGTGAGAGGGAAAGAGACCCAGTACTTC. The full variable domain, its missing parts supplied by reference TRBV29-1 and TRBJ2-5, is SAVISQKPSRDICQRGTSLTIQCQVDSQVTMMFWYRQQPGQSLTLIATANQGSEATYESGFVIDKFPISRPNLTFSTLTVSNMSPEDSSIYLCSVVRGKETQYFGPGTRLLVL.

The chain has TRBV7-9 and TRBJ1-4; no clear D gene. CDR3 length: 15 amino acids. Germline V gives CDR1 SEHNR, CDR2 FQNEAQ (reference sequence). V was pared by 4 bases and J by 3 bases, with 12 bases between. The CDR3 sequence: CASSSSRTANEKLFF. Written as DNA, the CDR3 is TGTGCCAGCAGCTCCTCTAGAACGGCTAATGAAAAACTGTTTTTT.

In this sample, this clonotype turned up many times. The J gene is TRBJ2-4, the V gene TRBV20-1, with TRBD1 identical over 7 bases. The CDR3 has 13 amino acids. After removal of 8 bases from V and 8 bases from J, the junction contained 12 bases not matched to a gene. Germline values: CDR1 DFQATT, CDR2 SNEGSKA (reference sequence). CDR3 sequence reads: CSFSNRGGDIQYF. The CDR3 DNA sequence: TGCAGTTTTTCAAACAGGGGTGGGGACATTCAGTACTTC.

This chain links TRBV20-1 with TRBJ2-7, with 8 bases aligning to TRBD2. Trimming took 6 bases from V and 4 from J; bases not matched to a gene: 11. CDR3 length equals 14 residues. CDR1 is DFQATT, CDR2 SNEGSKA, per germline (reference sequence). Here the CDR3 DNA reads TGCAGTGCCCCCCGACTAGCGTCCCCTTACGAGCAGTACTTC. Its protein is CSAPRLASPYEQYF.

V and J are TRBV25-1 and TRBJ2-1, with D unclear. Germline-derived CDR1 and CDR2 are MGHDK and SYGVNS. The CDR3 totals 13 residues. Between the trimmed V and J ends, which lost 8 bases and 3 bases, there was a span of 11 bases. For the CDR3, the DNA is TGTGCCAGCCACTCAGCCGGCTACAATGAGCAGTTCTTC. It encodes CASHSAGYNEQFF.

The rearrangement joins TRBV29-1 to TRBJ2-5, with 7 bases lining up with TRBD1. CDR1 is SQVTM, CDR2 ANQGSEA, per germline. V shed 6 bases, J shed 5 bases, and the junction held 9 bases outside the gene matches. This CDR3 comprises 13 residues. The CDR3 region has the DNA TGCAGCGTCAACAGGGGCAGTGGGGAGACCCAGTACTTC. This encodes CSVNRGSGETQYF.

V and J are TRBV14 and TRBJ2-5; D is unclear. V was pared by 3 bases and J by 2 bases, with 4 bases between. The germline V gene has CDR1 SGHDN and CDR2 FVKESK. The CDR3 is 12 residues long. CDR3 region: CASSHYQETQYF. CDR3 coding DNA: TGTGCCAGCAGCCACTATCAAGAGACCCAGTACTTC. The complete variable domain, with remaining parts taken from reference TRBV14 and TRBJ2-5, reads EAGVTQFPSHSVIEKGQTVTLRCDPISGHDNLYWYRRVMGKEIKFLLHFVKESKQDESGMPNNRFLAERTGGTYSTLKVQPAELEDSGVYFCASSHYQETQYFGPGTRLLVL.

This clonotype was observed a few times. The chain carries TRBV12-3 or TRBV12-4 and TRBJ2-6; TRBD2 matches at 11 bases. The CDR3 has 17 amino acids. Trimming cost V 3 bases and J 1 base; bases outside gene matches: 2. The CDR3 reads CASSFTSGRSGANVLTF. Written as DNA, the CDR3 is TGTGCCAGCAGTTTTACTAGCGGGAGATCTGGGGCCAACGTCCTGACTTTC.

The V and J genes are TRBV5-5 and TRBJ2-1; weak D call: TRBD2 (7 bases). The germline V and J ends were trimmed by 4 bases and 13 bases, with 12 bases remaining between them. The germline gives CDR1 SGHKS, CDR2 YYEKEE (reference sequence). CDR3 length equals 11 residues. This CDR3 reads CASSRGRVQFF. For the CDR3, the DNA is TGTGCCAGCAGCAGGGGGAGGGTTCAGTTCTTC.

The chain recombines TRBV28 with TRBJ2-1; 9 bases agree with TRBD2. CDR3 length: 19 residues. CDR1 is MDHEN and CDR2 is SYDVKM in the germline V gene. Trimming took 5 bases from V and 0 from J; bases not matched to a gene: 14. The CDR3 DNA reads as TGTGCCAGCAGTACCTTAGGGGTTAGCGGGGGAAGCTCCTACAATGAGCAGTTCTTC. Amino acid sequence: CASSTLGVSGGSSYNEQFF.

V usage is TRBV6-5 and J usage is TRBJ2-4; 9 bases are shared with TRBD2. J gave up 9 bases and V 0 bases, and 6 bases lay outside the gene matches. The CDR3 is 15 residues long. CDR1 and CDR2 (germline): MNHEY, SVGAGI. This CDR3 is CASSYSTTSGFIQYF. The CDR3 DNA sequence: TGTGCCAGCAGTTACTCGACTACTAGCGGGTTCATTCAGTACTTC.

This clonotype was observed a handful of times. The J gene is TRBJ1-6, the V gene TRBV7-3; D not certain. Germline V gene sequence: CDR1 SGHTA, CDR2 FQGTGA. The CDR3 runs 13 residues. V gave up 3 bases and J gave up 5 bases, with 5 bases separating them. CDR3 sequence: CASSFFDNSPLHF. The CDR3 DNA reads as TGTGCCAGCAGCTTTTTCGATAATTCACCCCTCCACTTT. The full variable domain, in which reference TRBV7-3 and TRBJ1-6 provide the parts outside the CDR3, is GAGVSQTPSNKVTEKGKYVELRCDPISGHTALYWYRQSLGQGPEFLIYFQGTGAADDSGLPNDRFFAVRPEGSVSTLKIQRTERGDSAVYLCASSFFDNSPLHFGNGTRLTVT.

In the case of this clonotype: Germline is not matched at one junction end, which may reflect a read error. The chain couples TRBV10-3 to TRBJ2-3; 9 bases agree with TRBD1. This CDR3 spans 13 amino acids. CDR1 and CDR2 (germline): ENHRY, SYGVKD. DNA for the CDR3: TGTGCCACGACAGGGGGGGGCACGGATACGCAGTATTTT. Protein: CATTGGGTDTQYF.

The V call is TRBV5-1, the J call TRBJ2-3; D not certain. There are 13 residues in the CDR3. Germline CDR1 and CDR2: SGHRS and YFSETQ. Trimming shortened V by 0 bases and J by 6 bases, and 8 bases separated the two germline ends. CDR3 DNA sequence: TGCGCCAGCAGCTTGGACCCCTGGGATACGCAGTATTTT. It encodes CASSLDPWDTQYF. The whole variable domain, filled in from reference TRBV5-1 and TRBJ2-3, reads KAGVTQTPRYLIKTRGQQVTLSCSPISGHRSVSWYQQTPGQGLQFLFEYFSETQRNKGNFPGRFSGRQFSNSRSEMNVSTLELGDSALYLCASSLDPWDTQYFGPGTRLTVL.

This clonotype was seen a few times. J is TRBJ2-3 and V is TRBV2; 8 positions match TRBD1. There are 16 residues in the CDR3. V dropped 7 bases and J dropped 2; count of bases not matched to a gene: 11. Germline values: CDR1 SNHLY, CDR2 FYNNEI. CDR3 protein: CASILTGARDTDTQYF. CDR3 sequence (DNA): TGTGCCAGCATCCTGACAGGGGCGAGGGACACAGATACGCAGTATTTT.